The entry that follows covers one T cell receptor beta chain sequence. What this receptor recognizes is not known. The record has no base qualities; no much larger clone is one base away. The junction carries 16 bases between V and J, which are trimmed by 7 bases and 9 bases respectively. Including cysteine and phenylalanine, the CDR3 has 12 amino acids. Just the 36-base CDR3 DNA is kept, in frame starting at base 1. The germline V gene encodes CDR1 SEHNR and CDR2 FQNEAQ (reference sequence). Library construction relied on PCR. TCRdb shows the sequencer as Illumina HiSeq 2500. Unique molecular identifiers were incorporated into TCR beta cDNA libraries to reduce PCR and sequencing biases. Per 1 to 10 million input T cells, some 500,000 cDNA molecules were obtained, such that each molecule approximated one T cell. The patient libraries were prepared and sequenced using the same protocol as the earlier healthy control dataset. Within a given batch, samples were prepared together, multiplexed and sequenced on the same HiSeq lane. Regarding the original processing steps: Raw barcoded reads were processed with MIGEC, discarding single-read molecular identifier groups before consensus assembly and CDR3 extraction. Clonotype tables were post-analysed with VDJtools, and diversity was normalized by down-sampling all datasets to the smallest sample size. Repertoire overlap clustering matched CDR3 amino acid but not nucleotide sequences to correct batch-related cross-sample contamination. The public reads were run again by TCRdb, first through fastp at Q25 and then through MiXCR, and only productive beta chains were kept. Rows matching on CDR3 protein sequence are summarized as one entry with the most common DNA and genes. The V and J calls come from TCRdb's annotation, not from the publication. The sample yields about 770,000 distinct CDR3 sequences; approximately 44% were counted once. The ten most abundant clones make up 4.9% of the sample.

This sample stems from a study of post-analysis software for immune sequencing data (dated by TCRdb to about 2015). General notes on the study: Disease courses on record covered relapsing-remitting, secondary progressive and progressive-relapsing multiple sclerosis, though some patients had no subtype annotation. A subset of samples was prepared in parallel using single-end sample barcoding, then pooled and co-amplified after Illumina adapter ligation. The patient repertoires were compared against roughly 12 previously published healthy control repertoires obtained from donors aged roughly 6 to 28 years.

To demonstrate the VDJtools post-analysis software, TCR beta repertoires were profiled from the peripheral blood of roughly 14 young patients with multiple sclerosis. The patients with multiple sclerosis were children and adolescents between roughly 6 and 17 years of age. Overall study results and their limits: Direct clustering with F measure revealed strong co-clustering of samples prepared in the same batch, which led to a batch-effect correction. Significantly higher frequencies in patients than in controls were found for roughly 5 TRBV segments, including TRBV5-6, TRBV5-1 and TRBV20-1. The control group was slightly older than the multiple sclerosis patient group. Significantly lower normalized Chao1 diversity was found in multiple sclerosis patients than in controls, suggesting substantial peripheral T-cell clonal expansion.

The source of this sequence is a girl between 10 and 17 years old with multiple sclerosis. The chain links TRBV7-9 with TRBJ2-7; the D gene cannot be named for sure. The sample consisted of blood. The bases are TGTGCCAGCACCACCGCGACTGCCGGGCAGTACTTC. It encodes CASTTATAGQYF.